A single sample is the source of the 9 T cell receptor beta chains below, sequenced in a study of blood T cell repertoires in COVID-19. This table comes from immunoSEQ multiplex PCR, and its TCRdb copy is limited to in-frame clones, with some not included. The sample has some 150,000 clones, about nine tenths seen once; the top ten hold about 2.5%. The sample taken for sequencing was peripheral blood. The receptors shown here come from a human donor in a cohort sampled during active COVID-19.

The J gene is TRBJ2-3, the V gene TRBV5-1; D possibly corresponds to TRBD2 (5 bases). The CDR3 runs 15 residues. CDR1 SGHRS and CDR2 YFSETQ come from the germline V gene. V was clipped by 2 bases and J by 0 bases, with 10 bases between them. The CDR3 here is CASSFPRASTDTQYF. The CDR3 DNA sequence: TGCGCCAGCAGCTTCCCGCGGGCCAGCACAGATACGCAGTATTTT.

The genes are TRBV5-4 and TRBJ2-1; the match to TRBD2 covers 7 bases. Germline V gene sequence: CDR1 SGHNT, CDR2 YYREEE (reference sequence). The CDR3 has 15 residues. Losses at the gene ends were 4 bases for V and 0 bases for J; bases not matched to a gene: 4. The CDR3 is CASSPRGGSYNEQFF. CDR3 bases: TGTGCCAGCAGCCCCCGCGGGGGCTCCTACAATGAGCAGTTCTTC.

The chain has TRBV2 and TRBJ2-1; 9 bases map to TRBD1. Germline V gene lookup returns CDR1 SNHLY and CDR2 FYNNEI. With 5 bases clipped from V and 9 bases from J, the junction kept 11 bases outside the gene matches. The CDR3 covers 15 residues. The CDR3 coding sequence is TGTGCCAGCAGTCGCGACAGGGGGGGTTTTCGTGAGCAGTTCTTC. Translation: CASSRDRGGFREQFF.

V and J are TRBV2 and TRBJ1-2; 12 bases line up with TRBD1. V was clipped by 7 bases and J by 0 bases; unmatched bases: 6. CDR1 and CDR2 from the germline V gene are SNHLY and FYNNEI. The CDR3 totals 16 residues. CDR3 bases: TGTGCCAGCAAACCGGGACAGGGGGCTGCTAACTATGGCTACACCTTC. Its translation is CASKPGQGAANYGYTF.

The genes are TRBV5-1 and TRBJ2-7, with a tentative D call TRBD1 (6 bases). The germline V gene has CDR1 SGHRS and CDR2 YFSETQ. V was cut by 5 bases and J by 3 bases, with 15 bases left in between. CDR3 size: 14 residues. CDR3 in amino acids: CASRIQGGSYEQYF. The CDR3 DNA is TGCGCCAGCAGAATACAGGGTGGGAGCTACGAGCAGTACTTC.

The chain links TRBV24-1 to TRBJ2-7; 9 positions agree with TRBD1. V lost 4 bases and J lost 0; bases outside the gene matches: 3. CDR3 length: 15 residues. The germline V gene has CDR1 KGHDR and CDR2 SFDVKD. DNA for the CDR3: TGTGCCACCAGTGACCCGGGACAGGGCTCCTACGAGCAGTACTTC. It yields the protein CATSDPGQGSYEQYF.

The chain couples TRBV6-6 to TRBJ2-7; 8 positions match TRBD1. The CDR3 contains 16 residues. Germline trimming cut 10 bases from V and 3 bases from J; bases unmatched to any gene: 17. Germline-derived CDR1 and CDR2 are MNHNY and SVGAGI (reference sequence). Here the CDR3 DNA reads TGTGCCACCTCCGGGACAGGCGAACTTACACTCTACGAGCAGTACTTC. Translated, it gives CATSGTGELTLYEQYF.

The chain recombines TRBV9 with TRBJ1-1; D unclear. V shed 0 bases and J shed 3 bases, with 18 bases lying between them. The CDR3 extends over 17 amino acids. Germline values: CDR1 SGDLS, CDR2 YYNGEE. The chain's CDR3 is CASSVEPTEGFYTEAFF. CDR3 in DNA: TGTGCCAGCAGCGTAGAACCCACCGAGGGTTTTTACACTGAAGCTTTCTTT.

The CDR3 protein is CATTPRLAGADTQYF. The CDR3 DNA reads TGTGCCACCACTCCCCGACTAGCGGGAGCAGATACGCAGTATTTT. The chain carries TRBV28 and TRBJ2-3; 12 bases fit TRBD2. This CDR3 spans 15 amino acids. The V gene end was trimmed by 10 bases and the J gene end by 4 bases; junction bases not matched to a gene: 9. Germline-derived CDR1 and CDR2 are MDHEN and SYDVKM.